This T cell receptor (beta chain) stems from a study of long-term antiretroviral therapy in people with HIV. Study findings and constraints: Those clones which expanded before ART made up the dominant part of the repertoire at all time points. Against controls, HIV repertoires showed narrower ranges of CDR3 length.

The run of the v3.0 immunoSEQ assay was at survey level. TCRdb's copy holds only in-frame clones and misses some; the assay was immunoSEQ multiplex PCR. The sample gives tens of thousands of clones, around 96% of which show up once; roughly 2.3% is in the top ten. Points on this clone: No antigen is known for it.

The TCR originated in a man aged 25 to 40 with HIV. The sequencing here drew on unsorted PBMCs, taken 6.5 to 6.9 years after starting antiretroviral therapy.

The CDR3 DNA is TGCGCCAGCAGCCAAGCCTATAAGCGGGGGGTGGACACCGGGGAGCTGTTTTTT. Amino acids: CASSQAYKRGVDTGELFF. The rearrangement links TRBV4-3 to TRBJ2-2; TRBD2 agrees at 9 bases. The CDR3 has 18 amino acids. The germline gives CDR1 LGHNA, CDR2 YSLEER. V shed 1 base and J 3 bases; nucleotides not matched to a gene: 9.